Reported below is one T cell receptor (beta chain). These data are taken from a study of blood T cell repertoires in COVID-19. The overall study: Collection of acute and convalescent COVID-19 samples took place in the United States, Italy and Spain. The analysed material was cDNA or gDNA that came from T cells, B-cell-depleted T cells, or PBMCs.

The data were produced by immunoSEQ multiplex PCR, yet TCRdb's version contains in-frame clones alone and is incomplete. Of 45,000 to 65,000 clones listed, 89% are singletons. The origin of this receptor is a human donor in a cohort sampled during active COVID-19. Sequencing used peripheral blood.

CDR3 sequence (DNA): TGCGCCAGCAGCCCGGGACTAGCGGGAGTTAAAGAGACCCAGTACTTC. This sequence encodes CASSPGLAGVKETQYF. This chain joins TRBV5-1 and TRBJ2-5; the match to TRBD2 covers 14 bases. V lost 4 bases to trimming and J lost 3 bases; unmatched junction nucleotides: 5. The CDR3 is 16 residues long. Germline loops: CDR1 SGHRS, CDR2 YFSETQ.